Each of the 25 T cell receptor beta chains below was sequenced from the same sample in a study of T cells in Graves' hyperthyroidism and ophthalmopathy. Amplified TCR beta CDR3 regions derived from RNA transcripts. The TCR CDR3 first-round RT-PCR relied on the HTBI primer set. MiXCR was run by TCRdb on the multiplex PCR reads, yielding one entry per CDR3 protein. Here the sample spans nearly 750,000 distinct CDR3 sequences, about a third being singletons. Sequencing was performed on blood. The receptors were gathered from a woman in her 40s with Graves' hyperthyroidism.

This clonotype was recorded a few times. The rearrangement joins TRBV7-8 to TRBJ1-5; perhaps TRBD1 as D (5 bases). The CDR3 is made up of 16 amino acids. Trimming shortened V by 6 bases and J by 2 bases, and 17 bases separated the two germline ends. The V gene's germline CDR1 is SGHVS and CDR2 FQNEAQ. CDR3 sequence: CASSRLGERGNQPQHF. CDR3 DNA: TGTGCCAGCAGTCGACTGGGGGAGAGGGGCAATCAGCCCCAGCATTTT. The complete variable domain, with remaining parts taken from reference TRBV7-8 and TRBJ1-5, reads GAGVSQSPRYKVAKRGQDVALRCDPISGHVSLFWYQQALGQGPEFLTYFQNEAQLDKSGLPSDRFFAERPEGSVSTLKIQRTQQEDSAVYLCASSRLGERGNQPQHFGDGTRLSIL.

This clonotype was observed at least ten times. The rearrangement links TRBV19 to TRBJ1-4, with D possibly being TRBD1 (5 bases). Trimming shortened V by 4 bases and J by 0 bases, and 15 bases separated the two germline ends. The CDR3 is 17 residues long. Germline V gene lookup returns CDR1 LNHDA and CDR2 SQIVND (reference sequence). The CDR3 DNA reads TGTGCCAGTAGTACCGTAAGGGACGCCGCAACTAATGAAAAACTGTTTTTT. Residues: CASSTVRDAATNEKLFF.

This clonotype was found a few times. The chain employs TRBV9 and TRBJ1-1; TRBD1 aligns across 10 bases. Germline assignment: CDR1 SGDLS and CDR2 YYNGEE. The CDR3 consists of 16 residues. The ends lost 5 bases at V and 5 bases at J; junction bases unmatched: 12. Here the CDR3 DNA reads TGTGCCAGCAGTTTAGCCGGGACAGGGGCCGGGACTGAAGCTTTCTTT. Its protein is CASSLAGTGAGTEAFF.

The chain joins TRBV18 to TRBJ1-4; D unclear. The V and J ends lost 1 base and 8 bases respectively, with 14 bases between them. The CDR3 has 15 residues. Germline-derived CDR1 and CDR2 are KGHSH and LQKENI. In DNA form, the CDR3 reads TGTGCCAGCTCACCACGGCAGGAGGCTGACGAAAAACTGTTTTTT. It specifies CASSPRQEADEKLFF.

This clonotype was detected ten times or more. The J gene is TRBJ1-2, the V gene TRBV7-2; a possible D gene is TRBD1 (5 bases). This CDR3 has 14 amino acids. Per germline, CDR1 SGHTA and CDR2 FQGNSA. Trimming shortened V by 5 bases and J by 7 bases, and 17 bases separated the two germline ends. The CDR3 DNA follows: TGTGCCAGCAGCCAGAATCAGGGAGCTTCTGGCTACACCTTC. Protein sequence: CASSQNQGASGYTF.

This clonotype was observed a handful of times. The V and J genes are TRBV6-5 and TRBJ1-1, with D possibly matching TRBD1 (5 bases). The CDR3 extends over 11 amino acids. Germline V gene sequence: CDR1 MNHEY, CDR2 SVGAGI. The CDR3 bases are TGTGTAGGTCGGGGGAACCGTGAAGCTTTCTTT. Amino acid sequence: CVGRGNREAFF.

The chain combines TRBV7-2 with TRBJ1-1; no firm D call. Germline V CDR1 and CDR2: SGHTA, FQGNSA. Trimming took 5 bases from V and 1 from J, leaving 26 bases between them. CDR3 length: 19 amino acids. CDR3 sequence (DNA): TGTGCCAGCAGCGCATGGGGAGGGTCCCCGAAAAGATCGAACACTGAAGCTTTCTTT. Protein: CASSAWGGSPKRSNTEAFF. The full variable domain, its missing parts supplied by reference TRBV7-2 and TRBJ1-1, is GAGVSQSPSNKVTEKGKDVELRCDPISGHTALYWYRQSLGQGLEFLIYFQGNSAPDKSGLPSDRFSAERTGGSVSTLTIQRTQQEDSAVYLCASSAWGGSPKRSNTEAFFGQGTRLTVV.

This clonotype was found a few times. The V and J genes are TRBV4-1 and TRBJ2-7; no firm D call. V was clipped by 1 base and J by 0 bases, with 10 bases between them. The CDR3 loop spans 15 amino acids. Per germline, CDR1 MGHRA and CDR2 YSYEKL. For the CDR3, the DNA is TGCGCCAGCAGCCAAGGTGGCCACTTCTCCTACGAGCAGTACTTC. Its protein is CASSQGGHFSYEQYF.

In its sample, this clonotype was seen a few times. The CDR3 protein is CSAPSFEDRERSPVETQYF. DNA for the CDR3: TGCAGTGCCCCGAGCTTCGAAGACAGGGAGAGGAGCCCAGTGGAGACCCAGTACTTC. V and J are TRBV20-1 and TRBJ2-5, with 7 bases lining up with TRBD1. Per germline, CDR1 DFQATT and CDR2 SNEGSKA (reference sequence). CDR3 size: 19 residues. Trimming at V came to 6 bases and at J to 5 bases, leaving 27 bases not matched to a gene.

The chain links TRBV6-6 to TRBJ1-3, with TRBD1 identical over 8 bases. This CDR3 comprises 16 residues. CDR1 and CDR2 from the germline V gene are MNHNY and SVGAGI (reference sequence). The junction had 6 bases not matched to a gene; V was cut back by 5 bases and J by 0 bases. CDR3 region: CASSVTTGGSGNTIYF. CDR3 nucleotides: TGTGCCAGCAGTGTAACTACAGGGGGCTCTGGAAACACCATATATTTT.

This clonotype came up a few times. The chain recombines TRBV5-4 with TRBJ1-3; possible D gene TRBD1, 5 bases. The V gene's germline CDR1 is SGHNT and CDR2 YYREEE (reference sequence). Between the trimmed V and J ends, which lost 3 bases and 7 bases, there was a span of 11 bases. The CDR3 spans 13 residues. The CDR3 DNA is TGTGCCAGCAGCTGGGGGGAAAGCAACACCATATATTTT. It is translated as CASSWGESNTIYF.

This clonotype appeared a single time. Given a much more abundant clone one base away, this may be a read error. No DNA is shown, since the ends of the CDR3 on it are uncertain; the CDR3 is the one TCRdb lists. The chain uses TRBV9 and TRBJ1-2; whether TRBD1, the table's D call, matches the DNA was not checked. Germline CDR1 and CDR2: SGDLS and YYNGEE. The CDR3 totals 14 residues, both ends included. CDR3 region: CASSVGAGTNGHTF.

The chain couples TRBV5-4 to TRBJ1-3; D perhaps matches TRBD1 (5 bases). CDR3 size: 16 residues. Looked up from germline, CDR1 is SGHNT and CDR2 is YYREEE (reference sequence). Trimming stripped 3 bases from V and 4 bases from J, with 17 bases between. CDR3 coding DNA: TGTGCCAGCAGCTCATTCCAGGGTTTAGGCGGAAACACCATATATTTT. Encoded protein: CASSSFQGLGGNTIYF.

This clonotype has ten or more counts. CDR3 sequence (DNA): TGTGCCAGCAGCTTATTCGGGAGCTCCTACGAGCAGTACTTC. Encoded protein: CASSLFGSSYEQYF. The chain is built from TRBV7-2 and TRBJ2-7; tentatively, D is TRBD2 (6 bases). Trimming removed 2 bases at V and 0 bases at J, with 8 bases between. Germline CDR1 reads SGHTA; CDR2 reads FQGNSA. This CDR3 has 14 residues.

A word on this clonotype: At one boundary the junction diverges from the germline segment, which might be a read error. V is TRBV7-2 and J is TRBJ2-5, with D unclear. The CDR3 has 14 amino acids. Germline CDR1 SGHTA, CDR2 FQGNSA. Here the CDR3 DNA reads TGTGCCAGCAGCGATTACAAGTACCAAGAGGCCCAGTACTTC. Encoded protein: CASSDYKYQEAQYF.

For this clonotype: The junction departs from the called germline gene at one end, perhaps through a read error. The chain employs TRBV5-1 and TRBJ1-5; no reliable D call. The CDR3 loop spans 13 amino acids. The V gene's germline CDR1 is SGHRS and CDR2 YFSETQ. CDR3: CVSSLGSNQPQHF. The CDR3 DNA sequence: TGCGTCAGCAGCTTGGGCAGTAATCAGCCCCAGCATTTT.

This clonotype was seen repeatedly, ten times or more. This chain connects TRBV7-6 to TRBJ1-3, with D possibly being TRBD1 (5 bases). The germline CDR1 and CDR2 sequences are SGHVS and FNYEAQ. The CDR3 is 16 amino acids. The V end was cut by 5 bases, the J end by 3 bases, with 17 bases between. The CDR3 DNA follows: TGTGCCAGCAGCCAACGCGGGGGTCTGAATGGAAACACCATATATTTT. Amino acid sequence: CASSQRGGLNGNTIYF. The variable domain in full, with the rest retrieved from reference TRBV7-6 and TRBJ1-3, is GAGVSQSPRYKVTKRGQDVALRCDPISGHVSLYWYRQALGQGPEFLTYFNYEAQQDKSGLPNDRFSAERPEGSISTLTIQRTEQRDSAMYRCASSQRGGLNGNTIYFGEGSWLTVV.

CDR3 sequence (DNA): TGTGCCAGCACTACGGACAGACATTATAGCAATCAGCCCCAGCATTTT. Encoded protein: CASTTDRHYSNQPQHF. This sequence joins TRBV7-9 and TRBJ1-5; the D gene is possibly TRBD1 (6 bases). The CDR3 has 16 amino acids. Germline-derived CDR1 and CDR2 are SEHNR and FQNEAQ (reference sequence). Trimming left V 7 bases short and J 0 bases short, with 16 bases between.

This rearrangement joins TRBV7-2 to TRBJ1-2; D is undetermined. CDR1 is SGHTA and CDR2 is FQGNSA in the germline V gene. V lost 3 bases and J 4 bases, leaving 9 bases between the germline ends. CDR3 length: 13 amino acids. This CDR3 is CASSFPGLYGYTF. The CDR3 bases are TGTGCCAGCAGCTTCCCGGGTCTCTATGGCTACACCTTC.

The chain combines TRBV2 with TRBJ2-6, with TRBD1 identical over 9 bases. Germline loops: CDR1 SNHLY, CDR2 FYNNEI. V lost 6 bases to trimming and J lost 2 bases; unmatched junction nucleotides: 8. The CDR3 runs 17 residues. The DNA for the CDR3 is TGTGCCAGCAGGCCGGGACAGGGAGGTCCTGGGGCCAACGTCCTGACTTTC. It yields the protein CASRPGQGGPGANVLTF. Full variable domain (rest looked up from reference TRBV2 and TRBJ2-6): EPEVTQTPSHQVTQMGQEVILRCVPISNHLYFYWYRQILGQKVEFLVSFYNNEISEKSEIFDDQFSVERPDGSNFTLKIRSTKLEDSAMYFCASRPGQGGPGANVLTFGAGSRLTVL.

The chain has TRBV7-8 and TRBJ2-2, with 8 nucleotides matching TRBD2. V lost 0 bases, J lost 4 bases, and 7 bases stayed unmatched. CDR1 and CDR2 from the germline V gene are SGHVS and FQNEAQ. CDR3 length equals 17 residues. The CDR3 DNA reads as TGTGCCAGCAGCTTAGCCCGCCTAGCGGGTGTCACCGGGGAGCTGTTTTTT. It codes for CASSLARLAGVTGELFF.

A word on this clonotype: A much larger clone is a single base away; this may be a read error. The chain links TRBV10-3 to TRBJ1-3, with D possibly TRBD1 on 5 matching bases. CDR1 and CDR2 (germline): ENHRY, SYGVKD. The CDR3 is 15 amino acids. CDR3 protein: CAINQGGGSGNTMYF. CDR3 bases: TGTGCCATCAATCAGGGAGGAGGATCTGGAAACACCATGTATTTT.

V and J are TRBV9 and TRBJ2-6, with 9 bases aligning to TRBD1. CDR1 is SGDLS and CDR2 is YYNGEE in the germline V gene. This CDR3 has 17 residues. The trim removed 3 bases at V and 2 bases at J, leaving 6 bases unmatched. CDR3 amino acids: CASSGGQGLPGANVLTF. Here the CDR3 DNA reads TGTGCCAGCAGCGGAGGACAGGGGCTACCTGGGGCCAACGTCCTGACTTTC.

The chain links TRBV7-2 to TRBJ2-7; 11 positions agree with TRBD2. Germline CDR1 and CDR2: SGHTA and FQGNSA. V lost 0 bases and J lost 4; bases outside the gene matches: 8. The CDR3 runs 17 residues. Here the CDR3 reads CASSLAASGRSDYEQYF. CDR3 bases: TGTGCCAGCAGCTTAGCGGCTAGCGGGAGGTCTGATTACGAGCAGTACTTC. Using reference TRBV7-2 and TRBJ2-7 for the parts outside the CDR3, the full variable domain is GAGVSQSPSNKVTEKGKDVELRCDPISGHTALYWYRQSLGQGLEFLIYFQGNSAPDKSGLPSDRFSAERTGGSVSTLTIQRTQQEDSAVYLCASSLAASGRSDYEQYFGPGTRLTVT.

This clonotype was recorded at least ten times. This chain connects TRBV7-2 to TRBJ1-1; D might be TRBD1 (6 bases). Germline values: CDR1 SGHTA, CDR2 FQGNSA. Trimming took off 5 bases at V and 11 bases at J, with 15 bases between the two ends. CDR3 length: 12 amino acids. CDR3 region: CASSPWTALAFF. The CDR3 coding sequence is TGTGCCAGCAGCCCCTGGACAGCCCTGGCTTTCTTT.